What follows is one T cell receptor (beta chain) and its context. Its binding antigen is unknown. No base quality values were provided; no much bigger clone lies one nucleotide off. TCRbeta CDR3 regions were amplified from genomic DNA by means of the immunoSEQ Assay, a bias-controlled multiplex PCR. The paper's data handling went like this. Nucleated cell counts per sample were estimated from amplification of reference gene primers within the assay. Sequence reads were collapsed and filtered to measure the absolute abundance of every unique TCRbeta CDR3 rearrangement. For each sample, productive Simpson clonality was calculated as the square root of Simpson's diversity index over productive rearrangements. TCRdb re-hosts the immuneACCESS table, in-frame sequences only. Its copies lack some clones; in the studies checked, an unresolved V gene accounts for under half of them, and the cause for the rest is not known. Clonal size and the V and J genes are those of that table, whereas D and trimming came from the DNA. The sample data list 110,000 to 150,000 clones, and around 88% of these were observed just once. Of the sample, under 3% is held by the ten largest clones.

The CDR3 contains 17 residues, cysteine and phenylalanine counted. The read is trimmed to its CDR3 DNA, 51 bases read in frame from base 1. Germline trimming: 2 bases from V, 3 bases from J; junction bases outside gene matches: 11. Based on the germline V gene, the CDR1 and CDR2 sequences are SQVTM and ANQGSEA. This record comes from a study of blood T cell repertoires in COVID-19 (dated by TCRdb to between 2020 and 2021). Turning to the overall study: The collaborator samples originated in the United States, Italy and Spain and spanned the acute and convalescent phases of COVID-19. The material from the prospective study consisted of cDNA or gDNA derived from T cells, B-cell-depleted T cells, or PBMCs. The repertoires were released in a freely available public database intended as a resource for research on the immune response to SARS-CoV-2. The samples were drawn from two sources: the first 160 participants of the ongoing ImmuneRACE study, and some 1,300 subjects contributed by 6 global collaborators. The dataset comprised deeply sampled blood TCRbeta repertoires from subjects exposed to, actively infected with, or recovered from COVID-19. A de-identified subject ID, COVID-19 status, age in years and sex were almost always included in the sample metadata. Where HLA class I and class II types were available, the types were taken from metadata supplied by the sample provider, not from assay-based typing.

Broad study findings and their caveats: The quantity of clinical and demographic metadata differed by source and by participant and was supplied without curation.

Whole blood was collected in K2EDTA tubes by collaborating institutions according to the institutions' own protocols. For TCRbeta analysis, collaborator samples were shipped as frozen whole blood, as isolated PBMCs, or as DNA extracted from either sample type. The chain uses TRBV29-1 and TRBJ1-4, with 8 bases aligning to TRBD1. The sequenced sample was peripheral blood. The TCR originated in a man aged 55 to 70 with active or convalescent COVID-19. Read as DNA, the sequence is TGCAGCGTTGAATCTAACCACCAGGGGGCTGCTAATGAAAAACTGTTTTTT. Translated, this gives CSVESNHQGAANEKLFF.